This TCR beta chain was identified in a study of identical twins. V trimming: 7 bases; J trimming: 2 bases; junction bases outside the gene matches: 5. Germline V gives CDR1 SQVTM, CDR2 ANQGSEA. The CDR3 has 13 amino acids. This clonotype has just a few counts. Its antigen is not known. One entry per CDR3 protein, called by TCRdb with MiXCR from the 5' RACE reads. The profile shows approximately 1.8 million distinct CDR3 sequences, roughly 35% of them singletons. Study-wide findings and caveats: In cord blood, abundant beta clonotypes had fewer insertions; memory showed no trend.

The TCR originated in a newborn girl in good health. Sample: cord blood. The chain is built from TRBV29-1 and TRBJ2-7, with TRBD2 matching over 10 bases. In DNA form, the CDR3 reads TGCAGCGCGTGGACTAGCGGTACCTACGAGCAGTACTTC. Translation: CSAWTSGTYEQYF.